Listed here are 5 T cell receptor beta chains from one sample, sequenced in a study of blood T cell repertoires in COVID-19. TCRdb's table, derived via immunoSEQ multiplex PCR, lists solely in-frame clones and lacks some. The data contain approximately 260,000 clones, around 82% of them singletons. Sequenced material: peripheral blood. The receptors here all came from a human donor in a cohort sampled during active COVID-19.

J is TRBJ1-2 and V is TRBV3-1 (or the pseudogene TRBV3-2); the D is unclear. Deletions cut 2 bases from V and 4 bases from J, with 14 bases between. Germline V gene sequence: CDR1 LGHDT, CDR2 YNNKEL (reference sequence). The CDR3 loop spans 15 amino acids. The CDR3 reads CASSQQHLKSYGYTF. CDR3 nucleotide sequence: TGTGCCAGCAGCCAACAACACCTTAAATCCTATGGCTACACCTTC.

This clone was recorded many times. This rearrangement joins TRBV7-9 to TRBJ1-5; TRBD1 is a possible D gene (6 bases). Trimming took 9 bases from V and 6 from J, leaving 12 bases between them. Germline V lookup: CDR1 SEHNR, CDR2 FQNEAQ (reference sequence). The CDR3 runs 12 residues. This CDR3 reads CASSTGSQPQHF. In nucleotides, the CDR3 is TGTGCCAGTTCCACAGGGAGTCAGCCCCAGCATTTT. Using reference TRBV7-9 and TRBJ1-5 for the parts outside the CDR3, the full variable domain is DTGVSQNPRHKITKRGQNVTFRCDPISEHNRLYWYRQTLGQGPEFLTYFQNEAQLEKSRLLSDRFSAERPKGSFSTLEIQRTEQGDSAMYLCASSTGSQPQHFGDGTRLSIL.

CDR3 bases: TGTGCCAGCACCCCAGCGAGGGGGACGGAGACCCAGTACTTC. Its protein is CASTPARGTETQYF. The V and J genes are TRBV2 and TRBJ2-5; possibly TRBD1 for D (6 bases). This CDR3 region has 14 residues. V lost 7 bases and J 5 bases, leaving 17 bases between the germline ends. CDR1 and CDR2 from the germline V gene are SNHLY and FYNNEI.

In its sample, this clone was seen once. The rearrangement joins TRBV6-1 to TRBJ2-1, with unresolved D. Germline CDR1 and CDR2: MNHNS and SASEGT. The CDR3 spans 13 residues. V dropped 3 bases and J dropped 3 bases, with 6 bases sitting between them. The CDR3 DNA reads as TGTGCCAGCAGTGATACAGTCTACAATGAGCAGTTCTTC. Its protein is CASSDTVYNEQFF.

CDR3 nucleotides: TGCGCCAGCAGCAGAGCGGGGGGGAGAGATACGCAGTATTTT. Translation gives CASSRAGGRDTQYF. The V gene is TRBV5-1, the J gene TRBJ2-3; 10 bases match TRBD2. The CDR3 extends over 14 amino acids. Trimming removed 4 bases from V and 5 bases from J; junction bases left unmatched: 4. Germline CDR1 is SGHRS and CDR2 is YFSETQ.